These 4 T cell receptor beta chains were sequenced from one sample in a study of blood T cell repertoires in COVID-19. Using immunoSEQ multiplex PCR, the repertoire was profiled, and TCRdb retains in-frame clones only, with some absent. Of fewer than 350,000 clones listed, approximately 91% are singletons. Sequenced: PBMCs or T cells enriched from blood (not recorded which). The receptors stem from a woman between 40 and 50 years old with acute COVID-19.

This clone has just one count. The CDR3 DNA follows: TGTGCCAGCAGCTTAGGGGACAGGCCAACTGAAGCTTTCTTT. Translated, it gives CASSLGDRPTEAFF. The chain carries TRBV7-9 and TRBJ1-1; 8 bases line up with TRBD1. This CDR3 region has 14 residues. Germline V gives CDR1 SEHNR, CDR2 FQNEAQ (reference sequence). The junction had 3 bases not matched to a gene; V was cut back by 1 base and J by 5 bases.

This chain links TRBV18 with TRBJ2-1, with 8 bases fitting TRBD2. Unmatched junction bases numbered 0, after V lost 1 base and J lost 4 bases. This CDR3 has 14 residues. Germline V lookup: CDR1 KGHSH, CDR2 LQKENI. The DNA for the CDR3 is TGTGCCAGCTCACCACAGCGGGGGTACAATGAGCAGTTCTTC. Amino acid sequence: CASSPQRGYNEQFF.

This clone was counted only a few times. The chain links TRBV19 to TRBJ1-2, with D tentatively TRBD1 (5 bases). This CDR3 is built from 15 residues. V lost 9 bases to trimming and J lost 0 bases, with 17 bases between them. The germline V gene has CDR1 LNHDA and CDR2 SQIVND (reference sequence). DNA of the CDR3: TGTGCCAGCTCGGAGACAGACACCTCTAACTATGGCTACACCTTC. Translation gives CASSETDTSNYGYTF.

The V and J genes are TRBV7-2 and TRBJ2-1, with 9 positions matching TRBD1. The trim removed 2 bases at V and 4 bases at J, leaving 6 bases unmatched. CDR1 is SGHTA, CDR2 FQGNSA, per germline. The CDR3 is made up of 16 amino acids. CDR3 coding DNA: TGTGCCAGCAGCTTATACGGGACAGGGAGATACAATGAGCAGTTCTTC. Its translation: CASSLYGTGRYNEQFF.